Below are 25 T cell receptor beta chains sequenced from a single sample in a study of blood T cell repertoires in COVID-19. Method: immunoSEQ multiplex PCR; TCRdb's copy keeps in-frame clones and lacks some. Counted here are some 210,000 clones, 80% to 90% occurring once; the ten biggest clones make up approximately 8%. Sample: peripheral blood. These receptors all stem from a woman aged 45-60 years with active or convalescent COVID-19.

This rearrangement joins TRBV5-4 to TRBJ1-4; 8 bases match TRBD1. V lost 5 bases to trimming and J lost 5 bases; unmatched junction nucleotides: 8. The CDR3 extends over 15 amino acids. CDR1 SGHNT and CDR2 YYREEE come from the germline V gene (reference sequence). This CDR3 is CASSMTGAQNEKLFF. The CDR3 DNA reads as TGTGCCAGCAGTATGACAGGGGCCCAAAATGAAAAACTGTTTTTT.

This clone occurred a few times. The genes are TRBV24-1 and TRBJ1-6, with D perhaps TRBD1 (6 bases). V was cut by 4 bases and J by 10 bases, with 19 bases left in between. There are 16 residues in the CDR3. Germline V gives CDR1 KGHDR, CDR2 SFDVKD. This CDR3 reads CATSDSLGGRGSPLHF. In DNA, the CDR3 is TGTGCCACCAGTGACTCCCTCGGGGGGCGAGGCTCACCCCTCCACTTT.

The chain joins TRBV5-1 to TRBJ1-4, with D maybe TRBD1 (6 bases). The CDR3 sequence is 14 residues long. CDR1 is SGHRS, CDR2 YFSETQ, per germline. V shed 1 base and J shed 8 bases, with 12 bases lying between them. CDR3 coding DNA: TGCGCCAGCAGCTTGAGGGGGTCTTCGGAAAAACTGTTTTTT. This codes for CASSLRGSSEKLFF.

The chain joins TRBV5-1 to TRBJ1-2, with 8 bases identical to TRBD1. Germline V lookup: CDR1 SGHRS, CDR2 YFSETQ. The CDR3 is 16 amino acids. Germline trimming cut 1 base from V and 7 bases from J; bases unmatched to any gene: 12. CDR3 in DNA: TGCGCCAGCAGCTTGCCAGGGGGCACGGGGGTCAGTGGCTACACCTTC. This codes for CASSLPGGTGVSGYTF.

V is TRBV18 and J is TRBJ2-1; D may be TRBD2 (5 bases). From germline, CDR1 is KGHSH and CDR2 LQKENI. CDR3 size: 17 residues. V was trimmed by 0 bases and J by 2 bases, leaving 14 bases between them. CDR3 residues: CASSPPKGSGPYNEQFF. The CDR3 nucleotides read TGTGCCAGCTCACCACCAAAGGGCAGCGGCCCCTACAATGAGCAGTTCTTC.

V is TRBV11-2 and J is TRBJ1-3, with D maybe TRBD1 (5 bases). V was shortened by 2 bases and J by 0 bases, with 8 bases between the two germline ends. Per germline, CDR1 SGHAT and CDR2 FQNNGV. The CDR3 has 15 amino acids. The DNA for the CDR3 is TGTGCCAGCAGCTTAAGGGGCACCTCTGGAAACACCATATATTTT. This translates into CASSLRGTSGNTIYF.

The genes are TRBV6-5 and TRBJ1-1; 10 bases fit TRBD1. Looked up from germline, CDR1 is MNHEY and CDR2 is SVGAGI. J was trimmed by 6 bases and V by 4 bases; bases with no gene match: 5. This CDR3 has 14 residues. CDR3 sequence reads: CASSSGTGVPEAFF. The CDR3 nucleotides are TGTGCCAGCAGTTCCGGGACAGGGGTCCCTGAAGCTTTCTTT.

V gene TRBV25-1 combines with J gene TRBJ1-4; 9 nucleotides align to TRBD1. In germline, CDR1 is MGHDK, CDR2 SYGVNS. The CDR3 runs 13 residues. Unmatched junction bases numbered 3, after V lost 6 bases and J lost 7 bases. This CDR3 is CASRGQGIEKLFF. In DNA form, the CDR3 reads TGTGCCAGCAGAGGACAGGGGATTGAAAAACTGTTTTTT. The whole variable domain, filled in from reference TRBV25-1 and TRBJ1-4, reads EADIYQTPRYLVIGTGKKITLECSQTMGHDKMYWYQQDPGMELHLIHYSYGVNSTEKGDLSSESTVSRIRTEHFPLTLESARPSHTSQYLCASRGQGIEKLFFGSGTQLSVL.

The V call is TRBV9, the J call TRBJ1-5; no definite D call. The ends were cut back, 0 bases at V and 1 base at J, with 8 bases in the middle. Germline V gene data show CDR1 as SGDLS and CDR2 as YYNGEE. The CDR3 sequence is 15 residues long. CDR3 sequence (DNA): TGTGCCAGCAGCGTAGGCCCCGAGAGCAATCAGCCCCAGCATTTT. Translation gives CASSVGPESNQPQHF.

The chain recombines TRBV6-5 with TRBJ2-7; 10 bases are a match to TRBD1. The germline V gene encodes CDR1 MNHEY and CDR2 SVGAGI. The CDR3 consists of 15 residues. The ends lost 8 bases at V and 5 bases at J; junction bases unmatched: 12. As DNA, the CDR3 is TGTGCCAGCGGGGGGCTGACAGGGGGCAACCACGAGCAGTACTTC. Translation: CASGGLTGGNHEQYF.

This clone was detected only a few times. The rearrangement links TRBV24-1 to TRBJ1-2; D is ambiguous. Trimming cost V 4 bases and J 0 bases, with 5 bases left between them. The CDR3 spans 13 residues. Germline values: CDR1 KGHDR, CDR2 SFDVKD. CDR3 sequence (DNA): TGTGCCACCAGTGACGGGGCTAACTATGGCTACACCTTC. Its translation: CATSDGANYGYTF.

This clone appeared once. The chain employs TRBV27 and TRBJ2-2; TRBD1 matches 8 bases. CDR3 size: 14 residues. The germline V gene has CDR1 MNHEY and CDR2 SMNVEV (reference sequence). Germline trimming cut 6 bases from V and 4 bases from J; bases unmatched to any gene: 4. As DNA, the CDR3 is TGTGCCAGCAGCCCAGGACAGGGCACCGGGGAGCTGTTTTTT. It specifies CASSPGQGTGELFF.

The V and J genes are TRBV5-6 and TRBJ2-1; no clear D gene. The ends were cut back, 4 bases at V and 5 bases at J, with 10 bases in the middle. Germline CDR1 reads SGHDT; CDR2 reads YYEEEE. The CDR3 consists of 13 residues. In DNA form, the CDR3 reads TGTGCCAGCAGCGTAACCCCTAACAATGAGCAGTTCTTC. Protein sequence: CASSVTPNNEQFF.

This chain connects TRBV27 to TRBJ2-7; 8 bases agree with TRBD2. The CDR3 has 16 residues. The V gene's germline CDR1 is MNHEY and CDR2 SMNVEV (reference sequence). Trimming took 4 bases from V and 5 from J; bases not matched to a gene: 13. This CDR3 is CASSYLRPSGSHEQYF. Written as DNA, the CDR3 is TGTGCCAGCAGTTACCTTCGGCCTAGCGGGTCCCACGAGCAGTACTTC.

The CDR3 loop reads CASSVLLNSPLHF. The CDR3 DNA is TGTGCCAGCAGTGTCCTCCTCAATTCACCCCTCCACTTT. The J gene is TRBJ1-6, the V gene TRBV2; D not resolved. The CDR3 sequence is 13 residues long. Germline V gene lookup returns CDR1 SNHLY and CDR2 FYNNEI. The germline V and J ends were trimmed by 4 bases and 7 bases, with 8 bases remaining between them.

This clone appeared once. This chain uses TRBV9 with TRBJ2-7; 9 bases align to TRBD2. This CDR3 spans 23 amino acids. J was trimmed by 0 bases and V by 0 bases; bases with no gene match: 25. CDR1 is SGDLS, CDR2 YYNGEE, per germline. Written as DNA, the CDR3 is TGTGCCAGCAGCGTAGTAAGGACCGGGATTAGCGGGGGCCGACTTAGAAGCTCCTACGAGCAGTACGTC. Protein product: CASSVVRTGISGGRLRSSYEQYV.

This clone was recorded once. This CDR3 is CASSLIIITGGLYYGYTF. CDR3 sequence (DNA): TGTGCCAGCAGTTTAATCATCATCACAGGGGGCTTATACTATGGCTACACCTTC. The chain is built from TRBV28 and TRBJ1-2; 9 nucleotides match TRBD1. Per germline, CDR1 MDHEN and CDR2 SYDVKM. The CDR3 totals 18 residues. With 2 bases clipped from V and 3 bases from J, the junction kept 13 bases outside the gene matches.

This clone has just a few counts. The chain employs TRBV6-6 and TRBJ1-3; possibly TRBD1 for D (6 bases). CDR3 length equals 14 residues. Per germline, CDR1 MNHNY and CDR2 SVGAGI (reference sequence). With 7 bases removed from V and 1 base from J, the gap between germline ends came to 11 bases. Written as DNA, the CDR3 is TGTGCCAGCAAGGGGGGGATTTCTGGAAACACCATATATTTT. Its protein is CASKGGISGNTIYF.

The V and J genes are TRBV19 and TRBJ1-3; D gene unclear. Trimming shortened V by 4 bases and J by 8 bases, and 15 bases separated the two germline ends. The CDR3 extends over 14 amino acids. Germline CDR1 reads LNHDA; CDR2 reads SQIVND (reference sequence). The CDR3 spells CASSTRGGGDTIYF. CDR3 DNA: TGTGCCAGTAGTACTCGCGGAGGCGGGGACACCATATATTTT.

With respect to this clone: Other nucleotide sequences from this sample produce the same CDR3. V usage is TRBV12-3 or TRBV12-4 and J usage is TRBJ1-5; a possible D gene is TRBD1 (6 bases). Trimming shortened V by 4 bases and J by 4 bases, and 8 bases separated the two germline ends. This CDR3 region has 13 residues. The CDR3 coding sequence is TGTGCCAGCAGTTCCACAGGGAATCAGCCCCAGCATTTT. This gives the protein CASSSTGNQPQHF.

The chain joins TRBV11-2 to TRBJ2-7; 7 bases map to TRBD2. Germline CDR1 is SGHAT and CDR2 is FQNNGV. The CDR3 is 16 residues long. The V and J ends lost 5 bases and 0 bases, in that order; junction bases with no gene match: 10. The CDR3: CASSPAYQRDSYEQYF. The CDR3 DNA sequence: TGTGCCAGCAGCCCCGCCTACCAGCGGGACTCCTACGAGCAGTACTTC.

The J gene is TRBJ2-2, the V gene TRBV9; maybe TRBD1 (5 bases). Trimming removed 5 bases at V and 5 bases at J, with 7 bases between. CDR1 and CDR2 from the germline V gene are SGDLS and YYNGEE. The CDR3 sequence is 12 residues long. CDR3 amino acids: CASSRQTGELFF. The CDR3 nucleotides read TGTGCCAGCAGTCGACAGACCGGGGAGCTGTTTTTT.

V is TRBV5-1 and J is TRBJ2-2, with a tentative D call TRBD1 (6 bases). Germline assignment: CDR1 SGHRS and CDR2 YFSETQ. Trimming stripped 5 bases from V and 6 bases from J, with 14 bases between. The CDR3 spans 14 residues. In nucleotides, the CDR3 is TGCGCCAGCAGTCTGTTGGGGGCATCCGGGGAGCTGTTTTTT. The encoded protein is CASSLLGASGELFF.

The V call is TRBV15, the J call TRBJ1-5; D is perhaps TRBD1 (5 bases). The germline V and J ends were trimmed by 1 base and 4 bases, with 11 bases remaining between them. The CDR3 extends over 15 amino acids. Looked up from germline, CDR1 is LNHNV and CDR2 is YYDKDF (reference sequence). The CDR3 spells CATSRGVGGNQPQHF. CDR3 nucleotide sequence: TGTGCCACCAGCAGAGGAGTCGGGGGGAATCAGCCCCAGCATTTT. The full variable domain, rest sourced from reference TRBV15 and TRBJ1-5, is DAMVIQNPRYQVTQFGKPVTLSCSQTLNHNVMYWYQQKSSQAPKLLFHYYDKDFNNEADTPDNFQSRRPNTSFCFLDIRSPGLGDTAMYLCATSRGVGGNQPQHFGDGTRLSIL.

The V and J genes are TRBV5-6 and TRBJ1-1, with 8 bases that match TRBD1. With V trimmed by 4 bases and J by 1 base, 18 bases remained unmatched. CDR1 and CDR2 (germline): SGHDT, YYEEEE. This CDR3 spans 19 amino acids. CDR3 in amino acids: CASSHPQGAFGVGNTEAFF. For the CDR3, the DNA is TGTGCCAGCAGCCACCCCCAGGGGGCTTTTGGAGTAGGGAACACTGAAGCTTTCTTT.